This entry describes one T cell receptor beta chain. Antigen: not known. The sample comes from a study of cytomegalovirus exposure and HLA in healthy donors. Study conclusions and caveats: One variant, a missense change in DCLRE1C, was linked in a later analysis to TCR beta V- and J-gene trimming.

This PCR relied on a set of 60 Vbeta primers and 13 Jbeta primers. Assay: immunoSEQ multiplex PCR; the TCRdb copy retains only in-frame clones and omits some. The sample includes about 100,000 clones, roughly 74% of them seen just once. Germline V lookup: CDR1 MNHEY, CDR2 SVGAGI. Trimming took 4 bases from V and 1 from J; bases not matched to a gene: 2. The CDR3 length is 15 residues. The receptor was derived from a female donor in good health and CMV-seropositive. Sequenced sample: PBMCs. The chain combines TRBV6-5 with TRBJ1-5, with 9 bases aligning to TRBD1. The CDR3 spells CASSSGTGSNQPQHF. The DNA of the CDR3 is TGTGCCAGCAGTTCCGGGACAGGGAGCAATCAGCCCCAGCATTTT.